What follows are 6 T cell receptor beta chains derived from one specimen sequenced in a study of cytomegalovirus exposure and HLA in healthy donors. Primers included in the PCR were 60 Vbeta and 13 Jbeta primers. Sequencing used immunoSEQ multiplex PCR; TCRdb keeps in-frame clones, though not all of them. The repertoire has around 180,000 clones, roughly 77% of them found once; the top ten carry about 1.4%. The sequenced material came from PBMCs. These receptors were obtained from a woman between 45 and 60 years old in good health and CMV-seronegative.

V is TRBV6-5 and J is TRBJ1-2; 8 bases match TRBD1. The CDR3 runs 14 residues. Germline V gene data show CDR1 as MNHEY and CDR2 as SVGAGI. Losses at the gene ends were 6 bases for V and 1 base for J; bases not matched to a gene: 4. CDR3: CASRTTGVNYGYTF. CDR3 bases: TGTGCCAGCAGGACGACAGGGGTTAACTATGGCTACACCTTC.

This clone was seen once. This sequence joins TRBV30 and TRBJ2-2, with D perhaps TRBD1 (6 bases). Looked up from germline, CDR1 is GTSNPN and CDR2 is SVGIG (reference sequence). V lost 1 base to trimming and J lost 7 bases, with 10 bases between them. The CDR3 is made up of 13 amino acids. CDR3 nucleotide sequence: TGTGCCTGGAGTGACAGGGTTGACGGGGAGCTGTTTTTT. It translates to CAWSDRVDGELFF.

This clone appeared a single time. The chain employs TRBV20-1 and TRBJ1-4; D is undetermined. Germline V lookup: CDR1 DFQATT, CDR2 SNEGSKA (reference sequence). The CDR3 is 11 amino acids. The CDR3 protein is CSGATNEKLFF. DNA of the CDR3: TGCAGCGGTGCAACTAATGAAAAACTGTTTTTT.

This chain links TRBV9 with TRBJ1-5; D might be TRBD1 (6 bases). The V and J ends lost 2 bases and 4 bases respectively, with 13 bases between them. Germline CDR1 SGDLS, CDR2 YYNGEE. This CDR3 has 15 residues. CDR3 sequence (DNA): TGTGCCAGCAGCGTTCACCAGGGGCCAAATCAGCCCCAGCATTTT. Protein product: CASSVHQGPNQPQHF. The full variable domain, its missing parts supplied by reference TRBV9 and TRBJ1-5, is DSGVTQTPKHLITATGQRVTLRCSPRSGDLSVYWYQQSLDQGLQFLIQYYNGEERAKGNILERFSAQQFPDLHSELNLSSLELGDSALYFCASSVHQGPNQPQHFGDGTRLSIL.

The V gene is TRBV9, the J gene TRBJ1-4, with a possible D match to TRBD1 (5 bases). The CDR3 covers 15 residues. Germline V lookup: CDR1 SGDLS, CDR2 YYNGEE. V shed 0 bases and J shed 8 bases, with 14 bases lying between them. This CDR3 is CASSVVVGGEEKLFF. The CDR3 DNA reads TGTGCCAGCAGCGTAGTGGTCGGAGGGGAGGAAAAACTGTTTTTT.

This clone was seen just once. The V gene is TRBV7-3, the J gene TRBJ2-1; 8 bases align to TRBD2. V shed 5 bases, J shed 10 bases, and the junction held 13 bases outside the gene matches. The CDR3 is 15 amino acids. Germline CDR1 SGHTA, CDR2 FQGTGA. The CDR3 DNA sequence: TGTGCCAGCAGCGAGGGGCTAGCGGGTGCGCACGAGCAGTTCTTC. Amino acids: CASSEGLAGAHEQFF.